This TCR beta chain is from a study of blood T cell repertoires in COVID-19. The wider study: Donors in the United States, Italy and Spain gave samples during acute or convalescent COVID-19. PBMCs, B-cell-depleted T cells, or T cells provided the cDNA or gDNA that made up the material.

V lost 7 bases to trimming and J lost 1 base; unmatched junction nucleotides: 7. CDR1 is KGHDR and CDR2 is SFDVKD in the germline V gene. The CDR3 sequence is 17 residues long. Original processing notes: Reference gene primer amplification gave nucleated cell count estimates. Profiled with immunoSEQ multiplex PCR; TCRdb holds only in-frame clones, not every one. Clone size and the V and J calls come from that table; the DNA yielded D and trimming. This sample has tens of thousands of clones, with around four fifths found just once. Sequenced material: peripheral blood. The chain couples TRBV24-1 to TRBJ2-3, with TRBD2 identical over 13 bases. The TCR sequence derives from a man over 45 with acute or convalescent COVID-19. For the CDR3, the DNA is TGTGCCACCAGAGGACTAGCGGGAGCCGGCGGCACAGATACGCAGTATTTT. It specifies CATRGLAGAGGTDTQYF.